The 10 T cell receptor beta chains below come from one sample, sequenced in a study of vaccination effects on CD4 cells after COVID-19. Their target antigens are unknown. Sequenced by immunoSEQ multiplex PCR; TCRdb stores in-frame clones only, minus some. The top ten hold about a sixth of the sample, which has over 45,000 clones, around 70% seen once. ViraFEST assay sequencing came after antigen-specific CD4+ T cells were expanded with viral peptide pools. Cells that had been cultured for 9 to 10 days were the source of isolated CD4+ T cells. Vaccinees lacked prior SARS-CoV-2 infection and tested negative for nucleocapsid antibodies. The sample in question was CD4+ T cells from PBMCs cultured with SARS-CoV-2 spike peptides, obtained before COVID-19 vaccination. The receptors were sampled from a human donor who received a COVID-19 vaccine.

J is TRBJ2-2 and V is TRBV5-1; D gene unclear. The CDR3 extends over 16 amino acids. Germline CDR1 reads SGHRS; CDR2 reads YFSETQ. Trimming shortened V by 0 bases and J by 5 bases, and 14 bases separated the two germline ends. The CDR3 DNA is TGCGCCAGCAGCTTGGGTAGGGCCTGGGGAACCGGGGAGCTGTTTTTT. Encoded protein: CASSLGRAWGTGELFF.

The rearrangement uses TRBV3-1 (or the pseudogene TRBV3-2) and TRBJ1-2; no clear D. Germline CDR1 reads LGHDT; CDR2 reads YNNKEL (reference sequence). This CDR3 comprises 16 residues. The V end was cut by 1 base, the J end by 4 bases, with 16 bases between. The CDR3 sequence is CASSQASAARSYGYTF. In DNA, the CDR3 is TGTGCCAGCAGCCAAGCGAGTGCGGCCAGATCCTATGGCTACACCTTC.

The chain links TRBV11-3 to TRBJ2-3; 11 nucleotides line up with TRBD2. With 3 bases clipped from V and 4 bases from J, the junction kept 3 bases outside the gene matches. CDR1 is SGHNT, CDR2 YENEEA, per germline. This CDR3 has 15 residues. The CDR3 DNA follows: TGTGCCAGCAGCTTTAGCGGGGGGGTGGCAGATACGCAGTATTTT. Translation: CASSFSGGVADTQYF.

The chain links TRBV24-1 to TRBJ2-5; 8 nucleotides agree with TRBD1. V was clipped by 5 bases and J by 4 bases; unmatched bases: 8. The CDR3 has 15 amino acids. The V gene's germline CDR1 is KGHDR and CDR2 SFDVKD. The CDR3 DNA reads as TGTGCCACCAGTGTGATGTCAGGGGGCCGAGAGACCCAGTACTTC. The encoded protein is CATSVMSGGRETQYF.

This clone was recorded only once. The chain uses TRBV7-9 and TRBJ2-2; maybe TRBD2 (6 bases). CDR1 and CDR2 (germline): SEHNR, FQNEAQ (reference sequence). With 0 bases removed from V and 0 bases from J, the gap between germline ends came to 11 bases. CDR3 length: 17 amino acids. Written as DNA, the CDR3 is TGTGCCAGCAGCTTAGCGTTTGTAGCGGCGAACACCGGGGAGCTGTTTTTT. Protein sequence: CASSLAFVAANTGELFF.

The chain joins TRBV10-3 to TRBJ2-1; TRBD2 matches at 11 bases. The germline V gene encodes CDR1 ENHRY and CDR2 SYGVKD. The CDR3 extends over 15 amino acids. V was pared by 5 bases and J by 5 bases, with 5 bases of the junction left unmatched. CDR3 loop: CAISLAGGLNNEQFF. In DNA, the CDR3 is TGTGCCATCAGTCTAGCGGGGGGCCTAAACAATGAGCAGTTCTTC.

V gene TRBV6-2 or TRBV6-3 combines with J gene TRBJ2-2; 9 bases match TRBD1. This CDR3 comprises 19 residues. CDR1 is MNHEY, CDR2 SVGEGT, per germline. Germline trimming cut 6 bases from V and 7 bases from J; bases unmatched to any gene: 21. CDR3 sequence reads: CASSSIRDRDWVVGGELFF. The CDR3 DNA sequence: TGTGCCAGCAGCTCTATCCGGGACAGGGACTGGGTTGTCGGCGGGGAGCTGTTTTTT.

Written as DNA, the CDR3 is TGTGCCAGCAGCTTAGTCCCAGTAACTTACTATGGCTACACCTTC. This translates into CASSLVPVTYYGYTF. V and J are TRBV7-9 and TRBJ1-2; D remains ambiguous. The V gene lost 1 base and the J gene lost 3 bases, with 12 bases spanning the gap. Germline values: CDR1 SEHNR, CDR2 FQNEAQ (reference sequence). This CDR3 comprises 15 residues.

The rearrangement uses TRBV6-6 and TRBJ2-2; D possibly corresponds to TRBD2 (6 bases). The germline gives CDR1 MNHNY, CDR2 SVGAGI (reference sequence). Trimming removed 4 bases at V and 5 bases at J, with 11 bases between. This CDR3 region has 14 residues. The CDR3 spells CASSWRGRTGELFF. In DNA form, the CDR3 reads TGTGCCAGCAGTTGGAGGGGTCGTACCGGGGAGCTGTTTTTT.

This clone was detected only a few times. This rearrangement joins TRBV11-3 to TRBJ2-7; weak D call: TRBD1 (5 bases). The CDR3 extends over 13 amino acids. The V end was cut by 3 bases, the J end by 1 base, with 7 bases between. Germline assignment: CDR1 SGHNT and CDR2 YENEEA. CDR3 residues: CASSLAGSYEQYF. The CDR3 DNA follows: TGTGCCAGCAGCTTGGCAGGGTCCTACGAGCAGTACTTC.